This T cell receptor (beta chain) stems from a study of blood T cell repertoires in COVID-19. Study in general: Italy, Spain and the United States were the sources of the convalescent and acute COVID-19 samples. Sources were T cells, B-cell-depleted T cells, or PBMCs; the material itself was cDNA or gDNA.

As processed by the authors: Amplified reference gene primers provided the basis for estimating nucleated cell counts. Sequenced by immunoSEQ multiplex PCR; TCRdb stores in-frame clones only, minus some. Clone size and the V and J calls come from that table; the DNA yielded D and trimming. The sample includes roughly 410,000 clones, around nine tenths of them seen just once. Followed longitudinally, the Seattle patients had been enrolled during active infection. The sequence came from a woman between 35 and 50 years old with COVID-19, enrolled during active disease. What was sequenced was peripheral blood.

The chain's CDR3 is CASSLREGEQYF. The CDR3, as DNA: TGTGCCAGCAGCCTCAGGGAAGGCGAGCAGTACTTC. The chain has TRBV7-6 and TRBJ2-7, with a possible D match to TRBD1 (5 bases). The CDR3 extends over 12 amino acids. Per germline, CDR1 SGHVS and CDR2 FNYEAQ. Deletions cut 5 bases from V and 6 bases from J, with 11 bases between.